The 20 T cell receptor beta chains given below trace back to one sample, sequenced in a study of blood T cell repertoires in COVID-19. The table came from immunoSEQ multiplex PCR; TCRdb's copy has only in-frame clones and leaves some out. The data contain roughly 42,000 clones, around 90% of them singletons. Sequenced material: peripheral blood. These receptors came from a man aged 50 to 59 with active COVID-19.

The rearrangement links TRBV10-3 to TRBJ2-7; TRBD1 aligns across 11 bases. The germline gives CDR1 ENHRY, CDR2 SYGVKD. This CDR3 spans 13 amino acids. V lost 9 bases to trimming and J lost 2 bases; unmatched junction nucleotides: 3. The CDR3 DNA sequence: TGTGCCATTTGGGACAGGGGGGCCTACGAGCAGTACTTC. It specifies CAIWDRGAYEQYF.

The chain recombines TRBV4-1 with TRBJ2-7; 7 bases fit TRBD2. Germline V lookup: CDR1 MGHRA, CDR2 YSYEKL. This CDR3 comprises 15 residues. V dropped 4 bases and J dropped 2; count of bases not matched to a gene: 8. The CDR3: CASSPGEGSTYEQYF. DNA for the CDR3: TGCGCCAGCAGCCCCGGGGAGGGGTCCACCTACGAGCAGTACTTC.

The chain joins TRBV10-3 to TRBJ1-2; no clear D. Trimming cost V 3 bases and J 3 bases, with 11 bases left between them. From germline, CDR1 is ENHRY and CDR2 SYGVKD. The CDR3 totals 14 residues. The CDR3 nucleotides read TGTGCCATCAGTGAAAACGTCGGGTACTATGGCTACACCTTC. Amino acids: CAISENVGYYGYTF.

V usage is TRBV6-5 and J usage is TRBJ2-7; 9 bases are shared with TRBD1. This CDR3 has 15 amino acids. Germline loops: CDR1 MNHEY, CDR2 SVGAGI. Trimming removed 6 bases from V and 3 bases from J; junction bases left unmatched: 9. Here the CDR3 DNA reads TGTGCCAGCAGCCCCTCCGGGACAGGGATCTACGAGCAGTACTTC. Translation gives CASSPSGTGIYEQYF.

In DNA, the CDR3 is TGTGCCAGCAGGCGGAAAGAGAACACCGGGGAGCTGTTTTTT. Its protein is CASRRKENTGELFF. The chain is built from TRBV6-6 and TRBJ2-2; no clear D. The CDR3 has 14 residues. Germline V gives CDR1 MNHNY, CDR2 SVGAGI (reference sequence). Trimming removed 6 bases from V and 1 base from J, with 9 bases in between.

The V call is TRBV19, the J call TRBJ1-3, with TRBD1 matching over 10 bases. V dropped 10 bases and J dropped 8; count of bases not matched to a gene: 5. Germline CDR1 and CDR2: LNHDA and SQIVND (reference sequence). This CDR3 has 12 amino acids. The CDR3 nucleotides read TGTGCCACCCGGGACAGGGGAGACACCATATATTTT. Translated: CATRDRGDTIYF.

This chain uses TRBV9 with TRBJ1-1; perhaps TRBD1 as D (6 bases). This CDR3 spans 15 amino acids. V lost 3 bases to trimming and J lost 1 base, with 13 bases between them. Looked up from germline, CDR1 is SGDLS and CDR2 is YYNGEE. In DNA, the CDR3 is TGTGCCAGCAGCGCCAATCCGGGACAGAACACTGAAGCTTTCTTT. It specifies CASSANPGQNTEAFF. Full variable domain (rest looked up from reference TRBV9 and TRBJ1-1): DSGVTQTPKHLITATGQRVTLRCSPRSGDLSVYWYQQSLDQGLQFLIQYYNGEERAKGNILERFSAQQFPDLHSELNLSSLELGDSALYFCASSANPGQNTEAFFGQGTRLTVV.

The rearrangement links TRBV28 to TRBJ1-4, with D unclear. There are 17 residues in the CDR3. V gave up 1 base and J gave up 3 bases, with 15 bases separating them. Looked up from germline, CDR1 is MDHEN and CDR2 is SYDVKM. CDR3 sequence: CASSLFSTFGANEKLFF. The CDR3 DNA reads as TGTGCCAGCAGTTTATTTTCCACCTTCGGGGCTAATGAAAAACTGTTTTTT.

The V call is TRBV2, the J call TRBJ1-1, with a possible D match to TRBD1 (6 bases). Trimming pared 4 bases from V and 0 bases from J, leaving 9 bases between. The CDR3 loop spans 14 amino acids. Germline CDR1 SNHLY, CDR2 FYNNEI. CDR3 DNA sequence: TGTGCCAGCAGTGGACAGGCTCTGAACACTGAAGCTTTCTTT. This translates into CASSGQALNTEAFF.

The chain has TRBV12-3 or TRBV12-4 and TRBJ2-1; D may be TRBD2 (6 bases). Trimming pared 6 bases from V and 4 bases from J, leaving 10 bases between. The CDR3 runs 13 residues. In DNA, the CDR3 is TGTGCCAGCAGCCTTGGGGGGTACAATGAGCAGTTCTTC. It codes for CASSLGGYNEQFF.

This rearrangement joins TRBV19 to TRBJ1-1; a possible D gene is TRBD1 (5 bases). Trimming removed 7 bases from V and 2 bases from J, with 17 bases in between. Germline V gene lookup returns CDR1 LNHDA and CDR2 SQIVND (reference sequence). This CDR3 region has 15 residues. Here the CDR3 DNA reads TGTGCCAGTATCCCAAGGGCAGGGTACAACACTGAAGCTTTCTTT. It codes for CASIPRAGYNTEAFF.

The genes are TRBV15 and TRBJ1-6, with D maybe TRBD1 (6 bases). The CDR3 covers 15 residues. V lost 7 bases, J lost 8 bases, and 18 bases lay in between. Germline values: CDR1 LNHNV, CDR2 YYDKDF (reference sequence). The CDR3 nucleotides read TGTGCCACCAAGGCCAACAGGGTCCGGGATTCACCCCTCCACTTT. Translated, it gives CATKANRVRDSPLHF.

The chain couples TRBV7-2 to TRBJ1-1; tentative D call: TRBD1 (6 bases). CDR1 and CDR2 from the germline V gene are SGHTA and FQGNSA. Trimming stripped 4 bases from V and 8 bases from J, with 17 bases between. The CDR3 has 14 amino acids. The CDR3 loop reads CASSSIGGAGEAFF. The CDR3 DNA sequence: TGTGCCAGCAGCTCAATAGGGGGGGCCGGGGAAGCTTTCTTT.

The CDR3 here is CASSLDGTGTGDGYTF. CDR3 bases: TGCGCCAGCAGCCTGGACGGGACGGGGACAGGGGATGGCTACACCTTC. V gene TRBV5-1 combines with J gene TRBJ1-2; TRBD1 agrees at 10 bases. Germline assignment: CDR1 SGHRS and CDR2 YFSETQ. V lost 4 bases, J lost 6 bases, and 12 bases stayed unmatched. The CDR3 consists of 16 residues.

This chain links TRBV3-1 (or the pseudogene TRBV3-2) with TRBJ2-3; 12 bases are a match to TRBD2. The J segment lost 1 base and the V segment lost 2 bases, leaving 4 bases of the junction unmatched. The CDR3 extends over 17 amino acids. Per the germline V gene, CDR1 is LGHDT and CDR2 is YNNKEL (reference sequence). The CDR3 DNA is TGTGCCAGCAGCCAATACCTAGCGGGGGGGCGCACAGATACGCAGTATTTT. Amino acids: CASSQYLAGGRTDTQYF.

This clone was observed a handful of times. The chain is built from TRBV9 and TRBJ2-7, with TRBD1 matching over 7 bases. Germline V gene sequence: CDR1 SGDLS, CDR2 YYNGEE. This CDR3 is built from 14 residues. V shed 0 bases and J 6 bases; nucleotides not matched to a gene: 6. CDR3 nucleotide sequence: TGTGCCAGCAGCGTAGAGGGGCCAGGGGGCGAGCAGTACTTC. Its protein product is CASSVEGPGGEQYF.

This clone was observed once. V gene TRBV18 combines with J gene TRBJ2-7; 9 bases match TRBD1. Germline CDR1 is KGHSH and CDR2 is LQKENI. Trimming took 5 bases from V and 3 from J; bases not matched to a gene: 5. There are 14 residues in the CDR3. The DNA for the CDR3 is TGTGCCAGCTCATCTCGACAGGGGGTCTACGAGCAGTACTTC. Amino acids: CASSSRQGVYEQYF.

This chain uses TRBV10-3 with TRBJ2-3; 11 bases map to TRBD2. Germline V gene data show CDR1 as ENHRY and CDR2 as SYGVKD. The CDR3 is 16 amino acids. The trim removed 0 bases at V and 3 bases at J, leaving 2 bases unmatched. The CDR3 spells CAISESLAGGTDTQYF. The CDR3 DNA reads TGTGCCATCAGTGAGTCGCTAGCGGGGGGAACAGATACGCAGTATTTT.

The chain links TRBV6-5 to TRBJ2-1, with 7 bases aligning to TRBD1. CDR1 is MNHEY and CDR2 is SVGAGI in the germline V gene. This CDR3 has 15 amino acids. The V segment lost 0 bases and the J segment 9 bases; nucleotides outside the gene matches: 8. DNA for the CDR3: TGTGCCAGCAGTTACTCGACAGGGTCGATCCGTGAGCAGTTCTTC. It codes for CASSYSTGSIREQFF.

This clone was found a few times. V gene TRBV7-9 combines with J gene TRBJ1-6; TRBD1 matches at 8 bases. The trim removed 4 bases at V and 4 bases at J, leaving 6 bases unmatched. The CDR3 totals 16 residues. Looked up from germline, CDR1 is SEHNR and CDR2 is FQNEAQ (reference sequence). The chain's CDR3 is CASSSGQAQYNSPLHF. CDR3 in DNA: TGTGCCAGCAGCTCGGGACAGGCGCAATATAATTCACCCCTCCACTTT. Based on the CDR3 plus reference TRBV7-9 and TRBJ1-6, the full variable domain is DTGVSQNPRHKITKRGQNVTFRCDPISEHNRLYWYRQTLGQGPEFLTYFQNEAQLEKSRLLSDRFSAERPKGSFSTLEIQRTEQGDSAMYLCASSSGQAQYNSPLHFGNGTRLTVT.